The source of this T cell receptor beta chain is a study of T cell responses to AZD1222 COVID-19 vaccine (dated by TCRdb to the early 2020s). General notes on the study: AZD1222 recipients with second doses at about 4 weeks or about 12 weeks were pooled, because spike-specific TCR depth and breadth did not differ between schedules. TCR sequencing was performed for roughly 250 trial participants, of whom some 200 were given two doses of AZD1222 and around 25 were given two doses of MenACWY control vaccine. Trial participants were enrolled by age into 18-55, 56-69 and 70-plus year subgroups, with 148, 28 and 57 TCR-sequenced participants respectively. The study at large found these results: Vaccine-associated CD4 TCRs spanned the whole spike protein, with dominant responses in regions 160-218 and 743-854. Because no day 14 peak-response samples were available, the repertoires could be characterized only after the peak T cell response. Conclusions about previously exposed vaccinees were limited because only a handful of AZD1222 recipients were SARS-CoV-2 seropositive at baseline. After two AZD1222 doses, spike-specific TCR breadth and depth were significantly higher than at day 0 and than in MenACWY recipients. In the small 56-69-year group, the increase in depth fell short of significance, most likely because of low power. Participants were mostly white British, with more females than males. The authors suggested clonal diversity may have been underestimated. Epitopes outside the regions mutated in the B.1.351 and B.1.1.7 variants were reportedly recognized by nearly half of the unique spike-specific TCRs.

The time point label, as the study defines it: baseline before first vaccination. Samples from vaccinated people were obtained from the UK trials COV001 and COV002, which included a single-blind randomized controlled phase 2/3 trial of AZD1222 (ChAdOx1 nCoV-19) in healthy adults. For TCRbeta chain sequencing, PBMC samples were collected from trial participants at day 0 and at day 28 after the second dose. The CDR3 regions of human TCRbeta chains were subjected to immunosequencing. The study's own analysis went as follows. Repertoire TCRs were matched against a reference library of SARS-CoV-2-specific TCRs generated with the MIRA antigen-specificity platform. Breadth was defined as the fraction of unique TCRs that were SARS-CoV-2-associated, and depth was defined as the fraction of total T cells that were SARS-CoV-2-associated. Using the MIRA data, each spike-specific TCR was mapped to the spike region that the TCR reacts to and placed in a CD4 or CD8 class. Log10-transformed breadth and depth values were compared by one-way ANOVA with Sidak's multiple comparisons tests. The table comes from immuneACCESS by way of TCRdb, which keeps in-frame sequences with V and J called. Part of the clones is missing from these tables; in studies checked, under half for an unresolved V gene and the rest for unknown reasons. V, J and clone size reflect that table, while D and trimming were determined from the DNA. The sample table records about 150,000 clones; less than 95% of these occur just once. Together, the top ten hold 1.8% of the sample.

Concerning this clone itself: Its specific antigen is unknown. Qualities for individual bases were not recorded, and no much larger clone is one base off.

This material consisted of peripheral blood, taken on day 0 of AZD1222 vaccination. This sequence originates from an adult in good health.

The nucleotide sequence reads as follows: TGTGCCACCAGCAGAGATAAGACTGAAGCTTTCTTT. Protein translation: CATSRDKTEAFF. Recombination joined TRBV15 with TRBJ1-1, with the D gene call left open. V loses 0 bases of germline sequence and J loses 5 bases, and the interval between the two ends is 4 bases. The germline V gene (reference sequence) yields LNHNV for CDR1 and YYDKDF for CDR2. From the cysteine up to the phenylalanine, the CDR3 has a length of 12 residues. The CDR3 DNA has 36 bases and is translated from base 1. Here the CDR3 is joined to the reference TRBV15 and TRBJ1-1 genes, and the full variable domain is: DAMVIQNPRYQVTQFGKPVTLSCSQTLNHNVMYWYQQKSSQAPKLLFHYYDKDFNNEADTPDNFQSRRPNTSFCFLDIRSPGLGDTAMYLCATSRDKTEAFFGQGTRLTVV.